The T cell receptor (beta chain) described here comes from a study of T cells after yellow fever vaccination. There are 14 residues in the CDR3. Germline CDR1 MNHEY, CDR2 SMNVEV (reference sequence). The junction had 7 bases not matched to a gene; V was cut back by 7 bases and J by 1 base. One entry per CDR3 protein, called by TCRdb with MiXCR from the 5' RACE reads. The sample has 40,000 or so distinct CDR3 sequences; almost 7% are singletons. Many counts were recorded for this clonotype. The V gene is TRBV27, the J gene TRBJ2-7; 7 bases line up with TRBD2. The origin of this receptor is a man aged 30 to 45 who received the YFV17D yellow fever vaccine. The sequenced sample was CD8+ T cells not binding an NS4B(214-222) dextramer, sorted from PBMCs, obtained 45 days after the yellow fever booster vaccination. The CDR3 reads CASTPFGGSYEQYF. The CDR3 DNA follows: TGTGCCAGCACCCCTTTCGGGGGGTCCTACGAGCAGTACTTC.